A selection of T cell receptor beta chains follows, all from one sample in a study of blood T cells in healthy people across ages. TCRdb fed the 5' RACE reads into MiXCR, producing one record per CDR3 protein. The sample contains approximately 1.5 million distinct CDR3 sequences, about 42% of which appear only once. The sequenced sample consisted of blood. These receptors were obtained from a woman aged 18-29 years in good health. The CDR3 runs from the conserved cysteine through the conserved F or W. Fields, in order: J gene, D gene, clone size, V gene, CDR3 protein, CDR3 DNA. D genes are given only for firm matches. Rows give clone size only sometimes, using once, few, many, or a class for an expanded clone.

J: TRBJ2-1
D: TRBD2
size: few
V: TRBV7-6
CDR3: CASSPRAGGLNNEQFF
DNA: TGTGCCAGCAGCCCTCGAGCGGGAGGGCTGAACAATGAGCAGTTCTTC

J: TRBJ2-6
D: TRBD1
size: -
V: TRBV11-2
CDR3: CASSSLGRGYSGANVLTF
DNA: TGTGCCAGCAGCTCGCTCGGCAGGGGGTACTCTGGGGCCAACGTCCTGACTTTC

J: TRBJ2-6
D: -
size: few
V: TRBV2
CDR3: CASSERGYSGANVLTF
DNA: TGTGCCAGCAGTGAGAGGGGGTACTCTGGGGCCAACGTCCTGACTTTC

J: TRBJ2-3
D: -
size: few
V: TRBV7-2
CDR3: CASGKRVSTDTQYF
DNA: TGTGCCAGTGGAAAGCGGGTGAGCACAGATACGCAGTATTTT

J: TRBJ1-5
D: -
size: few
V: TRBV7-7
CDR3: CASSPAPGQPQHF
DNA: TGTGCTAGCAGCCCAGCCCCTGGGCAGCCACAGCATTTT

J: TRBJ1-3
D: -
size: once
V: TRBV6-5
CDR3: CASSYQWGNTIYF
DNA: TGTGCCAGCAGCTACCAATGGGGAAACACCATATATTTT

J: TRBJ1-1
D: TRBD1
size: -
V: TRBV5-1
CDR3: CASSLASGQGRGTEAFF
DNA: TGCGCCAGCAGCTTGGCTAGCGGACAGGGCAGAGGCACTGAAGCTTTCTTT

J: TRBJ2-5
D: TRBD2
size: -
V: TRBV28
CDR3: CASSFGGRAETQYF
DNA: TGTGCCAGCAGTTTTGGCGGGAGAGCAGAGACCCAGTACTTC

J: TRBJ1-4
D: TRBD1
size: -
V: TRBV4-2
CDR3: CASSQEGTGGEKLFF
DNA: TGTGCCAGCAGCCAAGAGGGGACAGGGGGCGAAAAACTGTTTTTT

J: TRBJ2-7
D: -
size: -
V: TRBV5-1
CDR3: CTSSPGDGPYEQYF
DNA: TGCACCAGCAGCCCCGGGGACGGTCCCTACGAGCAGTACTTC

J: TRBJ2-5
D: -
size: -
V: TRBV5-1
CDR3: CASSPRFREETQYF
DNA: TGCGCCAGCAGCCCTCGGTTCCGGGAGGAGACCCAGTACTTC

J: TRBJ2-1
D: -
size: -
V: TRBV4-3
CDR3: CASSQDITAYGKQFF
DNA: TGCGCCAGCAGCCAAGACATCACGGCTTACGGGAAGCAGTTCTTC

J: TRBJ2-3
D: -
size: few
V: TRBV4-3
CDR3: CASSQDPGGLDTQYF
DNA: TGCGCCAGCAGCCAAGATCCGGGGGGCCTAGATACGCAGTATTTT

J: TRBJ1-5
D: -
size: few
V: TRBV20-1
CDR3: CSAIRGGEGNQPQHF
DNA: TGCAGTGCTATCAGGGGAGGGGAGGGCAATCAGCCCCAGCATTTT

J: TRBJ2-3
D: -
size: few
V: TRBV5-1
CDR3: CASKRPGDTQYF
DNA: TGCGCCAGCAAACGCCCGGGGGATACGCAGTATTTT

J: TRBJ2-5
D: TRBD2
size: few
V: TRBV27
CDR3: CASSILGAGGPKEETQYF
DNA: TGTGCCAGCAGTATCTTAGGTGCGGGAGGGCCAAAGGAAGAGACCCAGTACTTC

J: TRBJ2-3
D: -
size: -
V: TRBV7-2
CDR3: CASSFPNADTQYF
DNA: TGTGCCAGCAGCTTCCCGAACGCAGATACGCAGTATTTT

J: TRBJ2-3
D: TRBD2
size: -
V: TRBV20-1
CDR3: CSARTWAAGPEPDTQYF
DNA: TGCAGTGCTAGAACATGGGCAGCGGGACCGGAGCCAGATACGCAGTATTTT